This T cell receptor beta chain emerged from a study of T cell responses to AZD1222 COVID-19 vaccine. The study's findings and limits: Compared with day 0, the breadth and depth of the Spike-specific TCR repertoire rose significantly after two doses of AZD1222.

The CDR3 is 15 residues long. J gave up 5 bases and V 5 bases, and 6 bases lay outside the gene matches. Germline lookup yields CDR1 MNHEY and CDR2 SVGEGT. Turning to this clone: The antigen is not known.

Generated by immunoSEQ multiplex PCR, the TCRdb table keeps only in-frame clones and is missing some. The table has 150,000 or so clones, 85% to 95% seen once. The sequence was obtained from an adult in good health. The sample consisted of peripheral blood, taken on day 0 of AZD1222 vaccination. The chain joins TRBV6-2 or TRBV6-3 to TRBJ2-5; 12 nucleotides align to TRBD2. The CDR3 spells CASSLAGGPFETQYF. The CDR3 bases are TGTGCCAGCAGTCTAGCGGGGGGGCCTTTTGAGACCCAGTACTTC.